Listed below are T cell receptor beta chains from one sample, sequenced in a study of somatic mutations in cytotoxic T cells in rheumatoid arthritis. Libraries were prepared by immunoSEQ multiplex PCR; TCRdb keeps only in-frame clonotypes and omits some of them. In the table there are around 23,000 clones, 80% to 90% of which are singletons. Input material: CD8+ T cells sorted from blood. Receptors originate from an adult with rheumatoid arthritis. Both conserved end residues are part of each CDR3. D genes are given only for firm matches. Clone size appears in some rows only: once, few, many, or a class for an expanded clone.

j_gene,abundance,v_gene,d_gene,CDR3aa,CDR3nt
TRBJ2-2,once,TRBV5-6,TRBD2,CASSLGLAGGAGELFF,TGTGCCAGCAGCTTGGGACTAGCGGGCGGCGCCGGGGAGCTGTTTTTT
TRBJ2-5,.,TRBV7-2,TRBD2,CASSLGLATGETQYF,TGTGCCAGCAGCCTCGGACTAGCCACGGGAGAGACCCAGTACTTC
TRBJ1-3,few,TRBV4-1,.,CASSQSSLRGNTIYF,TGCGCCAGCAGCCAATCTAGCCTTCGTGGGAATACCATATATTTT
TRBJ1-1,few,TRBV7-3,.,CASRSQGHTEAFF,TGTGCCAGCAGATCCCAGGGACACACTGAAGCTTTCTTT
TRBJ2-2,.,TRBV13,.,CASSRQIAGVTGELFF,TGTGCCAGCAGCCGCCAAATAGCTGGGGTTACCGGGGAGCTGTTTTTT
TRBJ2-3,few,TRBV7-9,.,CASSPWDGEDTQYF,TGTGCCAGCAGCCCCTGGGACGGGGAAGATACGCAGTATTTT
TRBJ1-1,.,TRBV28,TRBD1,CASSQGAETEAFF,TGTGCCAGCAGTCAGGGGGCGGAAACTGAAGCTTTCTTT
TRBJ1-5,.,TRBV6-1,TRBD1,CASSESAGGAGQPQHF,TGTGCCAGCAGTGAATCGGCAGGGGGCGCCGGGCAGCCCCAGCATTTT
TRBJ2-2,.,TRBV4-1,.,CASSQVGGVRTGELFF,TGCGCCAGCAGCCAAGTAGGCGGGGTTCGAACCGGGGAGCTGTTTTTT
TRBJ1-6,.,TRBV4-1,TRBD1,CASSQDTAGTGNSPLHF,TGCGCCAGCAGCCAAGATACGGCCGGGACAGGGAACTCACCCCTCCACTTT
TRBJ1-5,.,TRBV19,.,CASRARDSNQPQHF,TGTGCCAGTAGGGCCAGGGATAGCAATCAGCCCCAGCATTTT
TRBJ2-1,.,TRBV15,.,CATSRSSPGVDEQFF,TGTGCCACCAGCAGATCCTCCCCGGGGGTAGATGAGCAGTTCTTC
TRBJ2-1,medium-sized,TRBV18,.,CASSIPGTPLGNEQFF,TGTGCCAGCTCAATACCGGGAACCCCCTTGGGCAATGAGCAGTTCTTC
TRBJ1-2,.,TRBV6-6,.,CASSYPRGEYYGYTF,TGTGCCAGCAGTTACCCGCGGGGGGAGTACTATGGCTACACCTTC
TRBJ1-2,.,TRBV5-4,.,CASSSPHDYGYTF,TGTGCCAGCAGCTCCCCACATGACTATGGCTACACCTTC
TRBJ1-1,few,TRBV12-5,.,CASGLLHFGTEAFF,TGTGCTAGTGGTTTGCTGCACTTTGGCACTGAAGCTTTCTTT
TRBJ1-5,.,TRBV2,.,CASRPSKGGSNQPQHF,TGTGCCAGCAGGCCCTCCAAGGGAGGGAGTAATCAGCCTCAGCATTTT
TRBJ2-2,.,TRBV6-4,.,CASSEGVGTGELFF,TGTGCCAGCAGTGAGGGGGTAGGGACCGGGGAGCTGTTTTTT
TRBJ2-7,.,TRBV29-1,.,CSVERGDRSSYEQYF,TGCAGCGTTGAAAGGGGGGATAGGAGCTCCTACGAGCAGTACTTC
TRBJ1-1,.,TRBV6-5,TRBD1,CASSAGQGGVTEAFF,TGTGCCAGCAGTGCCGGACAGGGAGGGGTCACTGAAGCTTTCTTT
TRBJ2-2,.,TRBV4-1,.,CASSQARGGTGELFF,TGCGCCAGCAGCCAAGCCAGGGGTGGGACCGGGGAGCTGTTTTTT
TRBJ1-1,few,TRBV7-3,.,CASSRKGYTEAFF,TGTGCCAGCAGCCGAAAGGGGTACACTGAAGCTTTCTTT
TRBJ1-5,.,TRBV4-2,.,CASSQAGYGQPQHF,TGTGCCAGCAGCCAAGCGGGTTACGGTCAGCCCCAGCATTTT
TRBJ1-1,.,TRBV5-6,.,CASSLGGTPEAFF,TGTGCCAGCAGCTTGGGCGGGACGCCTGAAGCTTTCTTT
TRBJ2-5,few,TRBV7-3,.,CASSSGLFGETQYF,TGTGCCAGCAGCTCAGGCCTGTTTGGGGAGACCCAGTACTTC
TRBJ1-1,few,TRBV10-1,.,CASSVGGVDSEAFF,TGCGCCAGCAGTGTTGGGGGGGTGGATTCTGAAGCTTTCTTT
TRBJ2-7,.,TRBV5-4,TRBD1,CASSFRTGYEQYF,TGTGCCAGCAGCTTTCGGACAGGCTACGAGCAGTACTTC
TRBJ2-5,.,TRBV11-2,TRBD2,CASSITGGAGETQYF,TGTGCCAGCAGCATCACCGGGGGGGCAGGGGAGACCCAGTACTTC
TRBJ2-1,.,TRBV27,.,CASSLYPAHNEQFF,TGTGCCAGCAGTTTATACCCGGCACACAATGAGCAGTTCTTC
TRBJ1-3,.,TRBV5-6,.,CASSLGAGGNTIYF,TGTGCCAGCAGCTTGGGGGCAGGGGGAAACACCATATATTTT
TRBJ1-2,medium-sized,TRBV12-5,.,CASGIGDGVYGYTF,TGTGCTAGTGGTATTGGTGACGGGGTCTATGGCTACACCTTC
TRBJ2-5,.,TRBV13,.,CASSSGAQETQYF,TGTGCCAGCAGCTCAGGGGCCCAAGAGACCCAGTACTTC
TRBJ1-2,few,TRBV19,TRBD1,CASSILQGPDYGYTF,TGTGCCAGTAGTATCTTACAGGGGCCCGACTATGGCTACACCTTC
TRBJ2-1,.,TRBV4-3,.,CASSQVMSSYNEQFF,TGCGCCAGCAGCCAAGTCATGAGCTCCTACAATGAGCAGTTCTTC
TRBJ1-1,.,TRBV6-5,.,CASSYSRVMNTEAFF,TGTGCCAGCAGTTACTCCAGGGTAATGAACACTGAAGCTTTCTTT
TRBJ2-3,once,TRBV13,TRBD2,CASSSLLAGTDTQYF,TGTGCCAGCAGCTCCCTCCTAGCGGGGACAGATACGCAGTATTTT
TRBJ2-7,.,TRBV19,.,CASSILPYEQYF,TGTGCCAGTAGTATATTACCCTACGAGCAGTACTTC
TRBJ2-1,few,TRBV4-3,.,CASSQDGAGALNEQFF,TGCGCCAGCAGCCAAGATGGGGCGGGGGCCCTGAATGAGCAGTTCTTC
TRBJ1-2,.,TRBV2,TRBD1,CASKDRGSPSIYGYTF,TGTGCCAGCAAGGACAGGGGATCCCCCTCTATCTATGGCTACACCTTC
TRBJ1-5,once,TRBV27,TRBD1,CASSLKGTGTKSNQPQHF,TGTGCCAGCAGTTTAAAGGGGACAGGGACGAAAAGCAATCAGCCCCAGCATTTT
TRBJ2-2,.,TRBV27,.,CASSFDTGELFF,TGTGCCAGCAGTTTCGACACCGGGGAGCTGTTTTTT
TRBJ1-1,.,TRBV4-1,.,CASSQAVPGATEAFF,TGCGCCAGCAGCCAAGCCGTCCCTGGGGCCACTGAAGCTTTCTTT
TRBJ2-7,.,TRBV7-9,.,CASSFSSYEQYF,TGTGCCAGCAGTTTCAGCTCCTACGAGCAGTACTTC
TRBJ1-1,.,TRBV2,.,CASSERETGPNTEAFF,TGTGCCAGCAGTGAAAGGGAGACAGGCCCGAACACTGAAGCTTTCTTT
TRBJ1-1,.,TRBV6-6,.,CASGKGAGTEAFF,TGTGCCAGCGGTAAAGGGGCAGGGACTGAAGCTTTCTTT
TRBJ1-5,.,TRBV4-3,.,CASSQDRGNQPQHF,TGCGCCAGCAGCCAAGACCGCGGGAATCAGCCCCAGCATTTT
TRBJ1-5,.,TRBV4-1,.,CASSPAGARQPQHF,TGCGCCAGCAGCCCCGCGGGGGCTCGACAGCCCCAGCATTTT
TRBJ2-6,medium-sized,TRBV9,.,CASSVAGAVSGANVLTF,TGTGCCAGCAGCGTAGCAGGGGCCGTCTCTGGGGCCAACGTCCTGACTTTC
TRBJ2-1,.,TRBV11-2,TRBD2,CASSLGPGTINEQFF,TGTGCCAGCAGCTTAGGCCCAGGGACTATCAATGAGCAGTTCTTC
TRBJ1-5,.,TRBV19,.,CASSMLGGWDQPQHF,TGTGCCAGTAGTATGTTGGGGGGCTGGGATCAGCCCCAGCATTTT
TRBJ2-1,.,TRBV6-6,TRBD1,CASSFGQEYNEQFF,TGTGCCAGCAGTTTCGGACAGGAATACAATGAGCAGTTCTTC
TRBJ2-3,.,TRBV19,.,CASSKSRDTSTDTQYF,TGTGCCAGTAGTAAAAGCCGGGACACAAGCACAGATACGCAGTATTTT
TRBJ2-2,.,TRBV29-1,.,CSGGTPRDTGELFF,TGCAGCGGTGGGACACCAAGGGACACCGGGGAGCTGTTTTTT
TRBJ1-1,once,TRBV7-9,TRBD1,CASSLWQGANTEAFF,TGTGCCAGCAGCTTATGGCAGGGGGCGAACACTGAAGCTTTCTTT
TRBJ1-1,once,TRBV6-1,.,CASSAATRNTEAFF,TGTGCCAGCAGTGCGGCCACTAGGAACACTGAAGCTTTCTTT